This is a list of T cell receptor beta chains from one sample in a study of T-cell reconstitution after alpha-beta-depleted transplantation in children. Via MiXCR, TCRdb re-called the PCR reads, giving one row per CDR3 protein. The sample includes fewer than 250,000 distinct CDR3 sequences, under 9.5% of them seen just once. The sequences come from PBMCs, mostly from graft donor cells, collected 180 days after TCRalphabeta/CD19-depleted stem cell transplant. These receptors came from a male patient younger than 18 who had a stem cell transplant for acute lymphoblastic leukemia, so the T cells may come from the graft donor. Each CDR3 is given with its conserved first and last residue. A D gene is named only where the DNA matches it firmly. Clone size, where shown, is once, few, many, or a class for clones that have expanded.

d_gene,v_gene,abundance,j_gene,CDR3nt,CDR3aa
TRBD2,TRBV13,many,TRBJ2-3,TGTGCCAGCAGCTTCGGGGGACTAGCGGGGGTAGATACGCAGTATTTT,CASSFGGLAGVDTQYF
.,TRBV2,many,TRBJ2-7,TGTGCCAGCACCGACCGGACGTTCTACGAGCAGTACTTC,CASTDRTFYEQYF
.,TRBV7-2,many,TRBJ1-1,TGTGCCAGCAGCTCCCGTAAGCCTTTGAACACTGAAGCTTTCTTT,CASSSRKPLNTEAFF
.,TRBV10-2,few,TRBJ1-2,TGCGCCAGCAGTTTTCGGGGGACCGAGAGCTACACCTTC,CASSFRGTESYTF
TRBD2,TRBV9,many,TRBJ2-3,TGTGCCAGCAGCGCCAATCAGGGGCTAGCGGGAGACACAGATACGCAGTATTTT,CASSANQGLAGDTDTQYF
TRBD1,TRBV19,many,TRBJ2-4,TGTGCCAGTAGTGACAGGGCCTTTAAAAACATTCAGTACTTC,CASSDRAFKNIQYF
TRBD1,TRBV11-2,many,TRBJ2-7,TGTGCCAGCAGCTTAGCCCGGGACAGGGGAAACGAGCAGTACTTC,CASSLARDRGNEQYF
.,TRBV7-3,many,TRBJ2-7,TGTGCCAGCAGCTTAGAGCGGAGCCCCCCATACGAGCAGTACTTC,CASSLERSPPYEQYF
TRBD1,TRBV28,many,TRBJ2-7,TGTGCCAGCAGTTTACCCGGGACAGGGGGGTACGAGCAGTACTTC,CASSLPGTGGYEQYF
.,TRBV12-3/TRBV12-4,many,TRBJ2-3,TGTGCCAGCAGTTTACGCCGCGGCGGCACAGATACGCAGTATTTT,CASSLRRGGTDTQYF
.,TRBV14,many,TRBJ2-7,TGTGCCAGCAGCCAATCTGACAGATATCCCTACGAGCAGTACTTC,CASSQSDRYPYEQYF
.,TRBV2,.,TRBJ1-5,TGTGCCAGCGGCAGGGAACAGCCCCAGCATTTT,CASGREQPQHF
.,TRBV6-2/TRBV6-3,many,TRBJ2-6,TGTGCCAGCAAGACGAGGAGCGCTGGGGCCAACGTCCTGACTTTC,CASKTRSAGANVLTF
.,TRBV12-3/TRBV12-4,many,TRBJ1-5,TGTGCCAGCACCCGGGGGCCGCCGAGCAATCAGCCCCAGCATTTT,CASTRGPPSNQPQHF
TRBD2,TRBV6-1,many,TRBJ2-3,TGTGCCAGCAGCCCGCGACTAGCGGGGAACCCCACAGATACGCAGTATTTT,CASSPRLAGNPTDTQYF
.,TRBV6-5,.,TRBJ2-7,TGTGCCAGCAGTTATACGGACGCAACCTGGGGGCAGTACTTC,CASSYTDATWGQYF
.,TRBV5-1,many,TRBJ2-7,TGCGCCAGCAGCTTGGAGGATCGCTACGAGCAGTACTTC,CASSLEDRYEQYF
.,TRBV6-5,many,TRBJ2-7,TGTGCCAGCAGTTACTCCTTTGGCAGTTCTACGAGCGGGCAGTACTTC,CASSYSFGSSTSGQYF
.,TRBV29-1,many,TRBJ1-1,TGCAGCGTAGGAATAGGTCCTATGAACACTGAAGCTTTCTTT,CSVGIGPMNTEAFF
.,TRBV6-1,many,TRBJ2-7,TGTGCCAGCAGTGAAAGGGTAGTCACCTACGAGCAGTACTTC,CASSERVVTYEQYF
.,TRBV7-9,many,TRBJ2-5,TGTGCCAGCAGCTCAGGGATTTACCAAGAGACCCAGTACTTC,CASSSGIYQETQYF
.,TRBV7-9,many,TRBJ2-7,TGTGCCAGCAGCTTAAGTGACACCGCCTACGAGCAGTACTTC,CASSLSDTAYEQYF
.,TRBV6-6,many,TRBJ2-5,TGTGCCAGCAGTTACCCCCCTTTCCCGGCCCAGTACTTC,CASSYPPFPAQYF
.,TRBV5-6,.,TRBJ2-5,TGTGCCATCAGCCCCGGGGTCAGGGAGCAGTACCAAGAGACCCAGTACTTC,CAISPGVREQYQETQYF
.,TRBV3-1,many,TRBJ1-5,TGTGCCAGCAGCCAAGTAGGGGATCAGCCCCAGCATTTT,CASSQVGDQPQHF
.,TRBV9,many,TRBJ2-4,TGTGCCAGCAGCCAATCAACTCGGGACAAGGCCAAAAACATTCAGTACTTC,CASSQSTRDKAKNIQYF
.,TRBV11-2,many,TRBJ1-1,TGTGCCAGCAGCCCGTGGGAAGGGTGGTACACTGAAGCTTTCTTT,CASSPWEGWYTEAFF
.,TRBV20-1,many,TRBJ2-2,TGCAGTGCTAGAGGCGGGGCATCGGCCGGGGAGCTGTTTTTT,CSARGGASAGELFF
TRBD1,TRBV5-1,many,TRBJ1-2,TGCGCCAGCAGCTTTCCACGGACAGGGAATGGGAACTATGGCTACACCTTC,CASSFPRTGNGNYGYTF
.,TRBV20-1,many,TRBJ2-7,TGCAGTGCTAGAGACTCAAAGGGCCCATACGAGCAGTACTTC,CSARDSKGPYEQYF
.,TRBV5-1,many,TRBJ2-7,TGCGCCAGCAGCCCAGGACGGCTCTACGAGCAGTACTTC,CASSPGRLYEQYF
TRBD2,TRBV29-1,many,TRBJ2-3,TGCAGCACCGGGACTAGCGGGAGGGCGAACACAGATACGCAGTATTTT,CSTGTSGRANTDTQYF
.,TRBV11-2,many,TRBJ1-6,TGTGCCAGCAGCTTAGGCGAACCGTCACCCCTCCACTTT,CASSLGEPSPLHF
TRBD1,TRBV12-5,many,TRBJ2-7,TGTGCTAGTGGTTTGTTATTTCCCGGGACAGGGAGGGAGCAGTACTTC,CASGLLFPGTGREQYF
.,TRBV3-1,many,TRBJ2-5,TGTGCCAGCAGCCAGAGCCAAGAGACCCAGTACTTC,CASSQSQETQYF
.,TRBV9,many,TRBJ2-7,TGTGCCAGCAGCCCCCTAGAGCGGAGCCCTTACGAGCAGTACTTC,CASSPLERSPYEQYF
.,TRBV12-3/TRBV12-4,many,TRBJ1-2,TGTGCCAGCAGTTTTTCAATATTGTTCAGGGAAGCCGAAAAAGGCTACACCTTC,CASSFSILFREAEKGYTF
TRBD2,TRBV9,many,TRBJ2-1,TGTGCCAGCAGCGTTTTAGCGGGACTAGCCGCGTACAATGAGCAGTTCTTC,CASSVLAGLAAYNEQFF
.,TRBV5-1,.,TRBJ1-1,TGCGCCAGCAGCTTGGGTTCAGCGAACACTGAAGCTTTCTTT,CASSLGSANTEAFF
.,TRBV20-1,many,TRBJ2-5,TGCAGTGCTAGGGCCGGGTTTGAAGAGACCCAGTACTTC,CSARAGFEETQYF
.,TRBV4-3,few,TRBJ1-3,TGCGCCAGCAGCCAAGCCGGTTACTCTGGAAACACCATATATTTT,CASSQAGYSGNTIYF
TRBD1,TRBV3-1,many,TRBJ1-5,TGTGCCAGCAGCCCGTCGGACAGGCGAAATCAGCCCCAGCATTTT,CASSPSDRRNQPQHF
.,TRBV9,many,TRBJ2-5,TGTGCCAGCAGCGTGGCAGCAGAGGAGACCCAGTACTTC,CASSVAAEETQYF
.,TRBV7-9,many,TRBJ2-4,TGTGCCAGCAGCTTAATAGGGGTCAGGAGGGACATTCAGTACTTC,CASSLIGVRRDIQYF
.,TRBV27,many,TRBJ1-3,TGTGCCAGCAGACAGGGTACTGGAAACACCATATATTTT,CASRQGTGNTIYF
.,TRBV3-1,many,TRBJ1-2,TGTGCCAGCAGCACGACATCAGGGAACTATGGCTACACCTTC,CASSTTSGNYGYTF
.,TRBV7-9,many,TRBJ2-2,TGTGCCAGCAACCGTCTGGGAGGCCTTTTAAACACCGGGGAGCTGTTTTTT,CASNRLGGLLNTGELFF
.,TRBV19,many,TRBJ1-5,TGTGCCAGTACCCTGTGGGGGCAGCCCCAGCATTTT,CASTLWGQPQHF
.,TRBV28,many,TRBJ1-4,TGTGCCAGCAGTCCTGGGGCTTCAACTAATGAAAAACTGTTTTTT,CASSPGASTNEKLFF
.,TRBV3-1,few,TRBJ2-5,TGTGCCAGCAGCCACAACCTGGCAGAGACCCAGTACTTC,CASSHNLAETQYF
TRBD2,TRBV14,many,TRBJ2-1,TGTGCCAGCAGCCAAGGGCTAGCGGGATACAATGAGCAGTTCTTC,CASSQGLAGYNEQFF
.,TRBV5-5,many,TRBJ1-5,TGTGCCAGCAGCTTGGCCGGGGGCAGGGGAGGAAATCAGCCCCAGCATTTT,CASSLAGGRGGNQPQHF
.,TRBV25-1,many,TRBJ1-5,TGTGCCAGCAGTGATTGGAGTAATCAGCCCCAGCATTTT,CASSDWSNQPQHF
.,TRBV6-1,many,TRBJ1-5,TGTGCCAGCAGCCCCCGGGGGGCGGATCAGCCCCAGCATTTT,CASSPRGADQPQHF
.,TRBV19,many,TRBJ1-4,TGTGCCAAATCGACAGGTCCTCAGGGACTGTTTTTT,CAKSTGPQGLFF
TRBD1,TRBV6-1,many,TRBJ1-1,TGTGCCACCCAACAGGGGTTGAACACTGAAGCTTTCTTT,CATQQGLNTEAFF
.,TRBV2,many,TRBJ1-5,TGTGCCAGCAGTGAAGCGCTTCTCCCCCAGGGCTATCAGCCCCAGCATTTT,CASSEALLPQGYQPQHF
TRBD2,TRBV9,many,TRBJ2-1,TGTGCCAGCAGCGCCCAAATGACGGGGGGAACCTACAATGAGCAGTTCTTC,CASSAQMTGGTYNEQFF
TRBD2,TRBV11-3,many,TRBJ2-3,TGTGCCAGCAGCTCGCGACTAGCCGCTAGCACAGATACGCAGTATTTT,CASSSRLAASTDTQYF